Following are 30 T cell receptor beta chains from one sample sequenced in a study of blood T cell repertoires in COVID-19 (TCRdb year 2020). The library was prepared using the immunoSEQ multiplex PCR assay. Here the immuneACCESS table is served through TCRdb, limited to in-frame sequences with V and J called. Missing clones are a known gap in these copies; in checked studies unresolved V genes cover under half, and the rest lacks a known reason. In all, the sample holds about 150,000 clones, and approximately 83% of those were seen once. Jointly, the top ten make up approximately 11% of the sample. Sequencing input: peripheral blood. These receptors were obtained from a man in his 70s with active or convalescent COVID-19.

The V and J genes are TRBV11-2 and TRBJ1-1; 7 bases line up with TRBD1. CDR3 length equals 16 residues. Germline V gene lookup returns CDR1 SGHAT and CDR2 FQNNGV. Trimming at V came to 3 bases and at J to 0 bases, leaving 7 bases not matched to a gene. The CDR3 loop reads CASSLRGGRMNTEAFF. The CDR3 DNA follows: TGTGCCAGCAGCTTGAGAGGGGGCAGGATGAACACTGAAGCTTTCTTT.

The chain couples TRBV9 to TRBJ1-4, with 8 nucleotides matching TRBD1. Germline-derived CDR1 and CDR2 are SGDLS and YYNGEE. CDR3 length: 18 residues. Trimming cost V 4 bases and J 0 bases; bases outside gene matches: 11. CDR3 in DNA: TGTGCCAGCAGCCCGGGGGACAGGACTTTTGCAACTAATGAAAAACTGTTTTTT. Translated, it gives CASSPGDRTFATNEKLFF.

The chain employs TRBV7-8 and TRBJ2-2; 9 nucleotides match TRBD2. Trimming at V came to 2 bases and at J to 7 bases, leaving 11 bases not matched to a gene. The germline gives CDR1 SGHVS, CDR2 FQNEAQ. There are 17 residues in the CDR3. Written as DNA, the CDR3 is TGTGCCAGCAGCTTAAGGTTCCTAGCGGGACGAGGCGGGGAGCTGTTTTTT. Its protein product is CASSLRFLAGRGGELFF.

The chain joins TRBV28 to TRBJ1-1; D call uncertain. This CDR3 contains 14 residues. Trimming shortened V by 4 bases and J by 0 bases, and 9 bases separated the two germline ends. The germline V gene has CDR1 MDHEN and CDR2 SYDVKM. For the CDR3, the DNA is TGTGCCAGCAGTTCGCCCCAGGTGAACACTGAAGCTTTCTTT. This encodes CASSSPQVNTEAFF.

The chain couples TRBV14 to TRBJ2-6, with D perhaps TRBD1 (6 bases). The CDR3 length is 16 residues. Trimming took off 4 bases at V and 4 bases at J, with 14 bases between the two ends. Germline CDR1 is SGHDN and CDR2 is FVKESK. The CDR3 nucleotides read TGTGCCAGCAGCCCCCAGGGGCTCCGAGGGGCCAACGTCCTGACTTTC. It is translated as CASSPQGLRGANVLTF.

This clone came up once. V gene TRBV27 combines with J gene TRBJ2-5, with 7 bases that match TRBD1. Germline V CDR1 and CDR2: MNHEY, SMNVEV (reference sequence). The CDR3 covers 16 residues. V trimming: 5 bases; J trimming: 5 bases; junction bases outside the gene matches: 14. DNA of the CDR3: TGTGCCAGCAGTGCTTACAGGGGCCACGTTGGGGAGACCCAGTACTTC. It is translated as CASSAYRGHVGETQYF.

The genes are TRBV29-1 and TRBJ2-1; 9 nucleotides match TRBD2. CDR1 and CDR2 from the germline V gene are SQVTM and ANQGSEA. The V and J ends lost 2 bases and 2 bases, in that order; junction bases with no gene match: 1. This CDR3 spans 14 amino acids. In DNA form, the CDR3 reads TGCAGCGTTGAACTAGCGGGAACCTACAATGAGCAGTTCTTC. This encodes CSVELAGTYNEQFF.

This CDR3 reads CASSDTGTRRGTQYF. The CDR3 DNA reads TGTGCCAGCAGCGACACCGGGACTAGGCGAGGGACCCAGTACTTC. The J gene is TRBJ2-5, the V gene TRBV9; 8 nucleotides match TRBD2. CDR1 SGDLS and CDR2 YYNGEE come from the germline V gene. This CDR3 has 15 amino acids. Losses at the gene ends were 3 bases for V and 7 bases for J; bases not matched to a gene: 11.

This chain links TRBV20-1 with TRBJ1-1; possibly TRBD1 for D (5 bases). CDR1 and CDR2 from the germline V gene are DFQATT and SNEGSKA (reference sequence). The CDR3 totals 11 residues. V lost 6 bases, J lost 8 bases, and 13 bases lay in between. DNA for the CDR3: TGCAGTGCCCCGGGGGATCTCGAAGCTTTCTTT. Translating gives CSAPGDLEAFF.

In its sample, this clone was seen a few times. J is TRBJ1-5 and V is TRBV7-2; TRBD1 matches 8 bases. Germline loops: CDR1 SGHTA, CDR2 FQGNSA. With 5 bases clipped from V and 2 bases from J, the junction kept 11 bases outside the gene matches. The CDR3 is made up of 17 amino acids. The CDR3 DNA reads TGTGCCAGCAGCCTCCACCCGGGACAGGCGGGCAATCAGCCCCAGCATTTT. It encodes CASSLHPGQAGNQPQHF. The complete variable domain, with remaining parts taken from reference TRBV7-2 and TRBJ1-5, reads GAGVSQSPSNKVTEKGKDVELRCDPISGHTALYWYRQSLGQGLEFLIYFQGNSAPDKSGLPSDRFSAERTGGSVSTLTIQRTQQEDSAVYLCASSLHPGQAGNQPQHFGDGTRLSIL.

The CDR3 protein is CASRGQRNREQYF. Written as DNA, the CDR3 is TGTGCCAGCAGGGGGCAACGAAATAGGGAGCAGTACTTC. The rearrangement uses TRBV27 and TRBJ2-7; TRBD1 is a possible D gene (5 bases). The CDR3 has 13 residues. Germline loops: CDR1 MNHEY, CDR2 SMNVEV (reference sequence). Trimming took off 6 bases at V and 7 bases at J, with 16 bases between the two ends.

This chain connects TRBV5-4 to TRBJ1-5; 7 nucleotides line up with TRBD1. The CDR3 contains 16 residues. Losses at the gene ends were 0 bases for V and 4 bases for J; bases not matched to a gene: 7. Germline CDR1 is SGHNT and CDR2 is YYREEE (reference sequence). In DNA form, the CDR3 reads TGTGCCAGCAGCTTGGGAGGATTACAGGGGAATCAGCCCCAGCATTTT. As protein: CASSLGGLQGNQPQHF. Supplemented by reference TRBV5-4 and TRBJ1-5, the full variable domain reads ETGVTQSPTHLIKTRGQQVTLRCSSQSGHNTVSWYQQALGQGPQFIFQYYREEENGRGNFPPRFSGLQFPNYSSELNVNALELDDSALYLCASSLGGLQGNQPQHFGDGTRLSIL.

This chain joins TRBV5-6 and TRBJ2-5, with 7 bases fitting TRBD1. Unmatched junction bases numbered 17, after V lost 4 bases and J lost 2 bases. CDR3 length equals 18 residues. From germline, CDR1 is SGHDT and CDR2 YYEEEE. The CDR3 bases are TGTGCCAGCAGCCCGGGTCTGACAGGGTGGGGCGGGCAAGAGACCCAGTACTTC. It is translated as CASSPGLTGWGGQETQYF. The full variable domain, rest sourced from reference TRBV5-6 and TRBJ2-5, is DAGVTQSPTHLIKTRGQQVTLRCSPKSGHDTVSWYQQALGQGPQFIFQYYEEEERQRGNFPDRFSGHQFPNYSSELNVNALLLGDSALYLCASSPGLTGWGGQETQYFGPGTRLLVL.

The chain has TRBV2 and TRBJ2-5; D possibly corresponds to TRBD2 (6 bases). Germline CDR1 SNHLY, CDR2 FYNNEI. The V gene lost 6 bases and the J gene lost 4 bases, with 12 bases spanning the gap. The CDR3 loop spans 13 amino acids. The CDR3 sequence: CASRGWRGETQYF. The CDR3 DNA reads TGTGCCAGCAGGGGGTGGCGGGGAGAGACCCAGTACTTC.

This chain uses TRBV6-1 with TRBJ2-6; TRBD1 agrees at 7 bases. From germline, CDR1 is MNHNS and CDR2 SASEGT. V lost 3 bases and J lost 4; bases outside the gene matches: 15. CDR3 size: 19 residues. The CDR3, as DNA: TGTGCCAGCAGTGACCCGAGGGGGCAGGGTGCATCAGGGGCCAACGTCCTGACTTTC. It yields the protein CASSDPRGQGASGANVLTF.

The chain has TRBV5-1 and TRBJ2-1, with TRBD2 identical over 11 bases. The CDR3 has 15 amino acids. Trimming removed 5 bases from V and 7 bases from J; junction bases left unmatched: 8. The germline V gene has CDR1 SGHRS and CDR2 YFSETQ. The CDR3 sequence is CASRFSGRAGNEQFF. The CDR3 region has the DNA TGCGCCAGCAGATTTAGCGGGAGGGCCGGTAATGAGCAGTTCTTC.

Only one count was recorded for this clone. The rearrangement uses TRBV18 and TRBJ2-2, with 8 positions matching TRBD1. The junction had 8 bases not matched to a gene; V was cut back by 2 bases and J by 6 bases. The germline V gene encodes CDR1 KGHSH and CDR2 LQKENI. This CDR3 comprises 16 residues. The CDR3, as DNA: TGTGCCAGCTCACCAAGCGGCAGGGGGCTTCCCGGGGAGCTGTTTTTT. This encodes CASSPSGRGLPGELFF.

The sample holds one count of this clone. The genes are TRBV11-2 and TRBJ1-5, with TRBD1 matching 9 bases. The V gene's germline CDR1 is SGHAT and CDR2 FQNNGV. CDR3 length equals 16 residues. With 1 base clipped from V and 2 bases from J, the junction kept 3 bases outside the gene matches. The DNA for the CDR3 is TGTGCCAGCAGCTTAGGGCGGACAGGGGGCAATCAGCCCCAGCATTTT. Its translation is CASSLGRTGGNQPQHF. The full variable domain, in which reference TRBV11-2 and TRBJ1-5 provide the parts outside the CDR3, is EAGVAQSPRYKIIEKRQSVAFWCNPISGHATLYWYQQILGQGPKLLIQFQNNGVVDDSQLPKDRFSAERLKGVDSTLKIQPAKLEDSAVYLCASSLGRTGGNQPQHFGDGTRLSIL.

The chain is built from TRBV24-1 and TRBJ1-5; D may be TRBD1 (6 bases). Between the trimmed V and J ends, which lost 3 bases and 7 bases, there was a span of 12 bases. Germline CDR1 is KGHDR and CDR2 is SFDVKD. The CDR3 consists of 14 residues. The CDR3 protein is CATSDPGHRQPQHF. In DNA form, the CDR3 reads TGTGCCACCAGTGATCCGGGACATCGACAGCCCCAGCATTTT.

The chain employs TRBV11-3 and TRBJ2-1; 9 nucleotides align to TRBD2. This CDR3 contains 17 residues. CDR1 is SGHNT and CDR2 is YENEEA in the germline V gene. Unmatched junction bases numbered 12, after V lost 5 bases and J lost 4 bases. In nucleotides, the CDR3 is TGTGCCAGCAGCCTTAATCCGGCAGCGGGAGGATACAATGAGCAGTTCTTC. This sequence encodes CASSLNPAAGGYNEQFF.

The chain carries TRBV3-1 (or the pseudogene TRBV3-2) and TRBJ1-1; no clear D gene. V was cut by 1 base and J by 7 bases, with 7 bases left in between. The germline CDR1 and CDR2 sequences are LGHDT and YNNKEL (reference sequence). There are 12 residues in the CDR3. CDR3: CASSQVEDEAFF. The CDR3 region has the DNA TGTGCCAGCAGCCAAGTAGAGGATGAAGCTTTCTTT.

For the CDR3, the DNA is TGTGCCAGCAGCCCGCAGCGGGGAGGGCCCTACGAGCAGTACTTC. Translation: CASSPQRGGPYEQYF. The V and J genes are TRBV7-6 and TRBJ2-7, with 7 bases fitting TRBD2. The CDR3 covers 15 residues. Germline V gene sequence: CDR1 SGHVS, CDR2 FNYEAQ. Trimming removed 5 bases from V and 2 bases from J; junction bases left unmatched: 9.

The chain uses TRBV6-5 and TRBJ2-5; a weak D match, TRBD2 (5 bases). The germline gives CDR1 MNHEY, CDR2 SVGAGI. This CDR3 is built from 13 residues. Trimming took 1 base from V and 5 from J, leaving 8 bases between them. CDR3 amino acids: CASSYLGSETQYF. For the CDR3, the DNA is TGTGCCAGCAGTTACTTGGGGAGTGAGACCCAGTACTTC.

Here the CDR3 DNA reads TGCGCCTCGGGGGAAGGCAATCAGCCCCAGCATTTT. Its translation: CASGEGNQPQHF. The chain uses TRBV10-2 and TRBJ1-5, with D possibly matching TRBD1 (5 bases). The V end lost 11 bases, the J end lost 2 bases, and 10 bases lay between the germline ends. The CDR3 runs to 12 residues. CDR1 WSHSY and CDR2 SAAADI come from the germline V gene.

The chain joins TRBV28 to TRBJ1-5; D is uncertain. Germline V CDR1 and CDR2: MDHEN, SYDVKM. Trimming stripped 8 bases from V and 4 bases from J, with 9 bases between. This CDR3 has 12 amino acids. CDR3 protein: CASFEDNQPQHF. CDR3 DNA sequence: TGTGCCAGCTTCGAGGATAATCAGCCCCAGCATTTT.

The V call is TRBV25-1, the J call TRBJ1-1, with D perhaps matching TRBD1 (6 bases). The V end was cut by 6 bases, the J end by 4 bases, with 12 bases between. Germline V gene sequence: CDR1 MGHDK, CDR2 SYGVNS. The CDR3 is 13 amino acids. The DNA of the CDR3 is TGTGCCAGCAGCCCAACAGGGTCCACTGAAGCTTTCTTT. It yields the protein CASSPTGSTEAFF.

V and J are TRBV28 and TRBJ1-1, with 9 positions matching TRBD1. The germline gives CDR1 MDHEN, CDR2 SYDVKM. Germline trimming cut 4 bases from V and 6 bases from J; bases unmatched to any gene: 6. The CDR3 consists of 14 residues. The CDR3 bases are TGTGCCAGCAGTTCAGGGACAGGGAGGCCTGAAGCTTTCTTT. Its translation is CASSSGTGRPEAFF. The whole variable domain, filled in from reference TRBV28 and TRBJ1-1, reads DVKVTQSSRYLVKRTGEKVFLECVQDMDHENMFWYRQDPGLGLRLIYFSYDVKMKEKGDIPEGYSVSREKKERFSLILESASTNQTSMYLCASSSGTGRPEAFFGQGTRLTVV.

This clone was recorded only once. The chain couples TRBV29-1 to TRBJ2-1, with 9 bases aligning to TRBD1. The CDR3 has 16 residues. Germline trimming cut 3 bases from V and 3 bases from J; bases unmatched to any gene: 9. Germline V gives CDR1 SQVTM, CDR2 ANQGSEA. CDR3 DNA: TGCAGCGTTGATGCCGGGACAGGGTCAGACTACAATGAGCAGTTCTTC. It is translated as CSVDAGTGSDYNEQFF.

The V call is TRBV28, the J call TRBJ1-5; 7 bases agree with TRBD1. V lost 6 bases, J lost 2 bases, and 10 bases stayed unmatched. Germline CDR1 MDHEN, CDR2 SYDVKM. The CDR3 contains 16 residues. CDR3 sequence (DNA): TGTGCCAGCAGCTCGGGACAGCGAGGGGGCAATCAGCCCCAGCATTTT. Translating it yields CASSSGQRGGNQPQHF.

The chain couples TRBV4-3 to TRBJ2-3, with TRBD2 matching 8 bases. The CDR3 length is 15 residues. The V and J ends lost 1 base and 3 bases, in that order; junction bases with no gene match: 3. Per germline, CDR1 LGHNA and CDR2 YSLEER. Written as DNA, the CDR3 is TGCGCCAGCAGCCAAGCGGCGGGGGGAACAGATACGCAGTATTTT. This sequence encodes CASSQAAGGTDTQYF.